The rows below give T cell receptor beta chains drawn from one sample of a study of siplizumab effects on memory and regulatory T cells. TCRdb keeps only in-frame clones here, not all; method: immunoSEQ multiplex PCR. Of more than 95,000 clones in the sample, 93% are singletons; the top ten hold more than 0.3%. Sample: CD4+ T cells sorted from blood. The origin of the receptors is a human donor in good health. CDR3s include the opening cysteine and the closing phenylalanine or tryptophan. D genes are given only for firm matches. Size is stated for part of the rows, as once, few or many counts, or as a class when the clone is expanded.

CDR3aa	CDR3nt	d_gene	v_gene	j_gene	abundance
CAISANTGQTNYGYTF	TGTGCCATCAGTGCTAATACGGGACAGACTAACTATGGCTACACCTTC	TRBD1	TRBV10-3	TRBJ1-2	-
CASSLEQGASYEQYF	TGTGCCAGCAGCTTAGAACAGGGGGCTTCCTACGAGCAGTACTTC	TRBD1	TRBV7-2	TRBJ2-7	-
CASSKGGSGSTIYF	TGTGCCAGCAGTAAGGGGGGCTCTGGAAGCACCATATATTTT	-	TRBV2	TRBJ1-3	-
CSVEGKGRPDTQYF	TGCAGCGTTGAGGGGAAGGGGAGGCCAGATACGCAGTATTTT	-	TRBV29-1	TRBJ2-3	-
CASRQGIYGYTF	TGTGCCAGCCGTCAGGGTATTTATGGCTACACCTTC	-	TRBV6-5	TRBJ1-2	once
CSATSANEQFF	TGCAGTGCCACTAGCGCAAATGAGCAGTTCTTC	TRBD2	TRBV20-1	TRBJ2-1	-
CASSLAGQLLQETQYF	TGCGCCAGCAGCTTGGCCGGCCAGCTGTTGCAAGAGACCCAGTACTTC	-	TRBV5-1	TRBJ2-5	-
CASRRREGGETQYF	TGTGCCAGCAGGAGGAGGGAGGGCGGAGAGACCCAGTACTTC	TRBD2	TRBV6-1	TRBJ2-5	-
CASSSTGAQNTEAFF	TGTGCCAGTAGCTCTACAGGGGCCCAGAACACTGAAGCTTTCTTT	TRBD1	TRBV19	TRBJ1-1	-
CASSIDSLTGQTF	TGTGCCAGTAGTATAGATTCCCTCACGGGCCAGACCTTT	-	TRBV19	TRBJ1-1	-
CAWSVGGSSYEQYF	TGTGCCTGGAGTGTAGGCGGGAGCTCCTACGAGCAGTACTTC	TRBD2	TRBV30	TRBJ2-7	-
CASSLFSGVPPETQYF	TGCGCCAGCAGCTTGTTTTCGGGAGTTCCCCCAGAGACCCAGTACTTC	-	TRBV5-1	TRBJ2-5	-
CASRGTAGLWDTIYF	TGTGCCAGCAGGGGGACAGCCGGCCTTTGGGACACCATATATTTT	-	TRBV21-1	TRBJ1-3	-
CSASGYNEQFF	TGCAGTGCTAGCGGGTACAATGAGCAGTTCTTC	-	TRBV20-1	TRBJ2-1	-
CASSVAGAGAAFF	TGTGCCAGCAGCGTAGCTGGGGCAGGGGCTGCTTTCTTT	-	TRBV9	TRBJ1-1	-
CASSRLAGGSETQYF	TGTGCCAGCAGTCGATTAGCGGGGGGGTCGGAGACCCAGTACTTC	TRBD2	TRBV6-1	TRBJ2-5	once
CASRKRRQVNEKLFF	TGTGCCAGTAGAAAGAGGCGACAGGTTAATGAAAAACTGTTTTTT	-	TRBV19	TRBJ1-4	-
CSVSLGQLNTEAFF	TGCAGCGTGAGCCTAGGACAGTTAAACACTGAAGCTTTCTTT	-	TRBV29-1	TRBJ1-1	-
CASSPIDRARTEAFF	TGTGCCAGTAGTCCTATAGACAGGGCGAGAACTGAAGCTTTCTTT	TRBD1	TRBV19	TRBJ1-1	-
CSASSLGEQFF	TGCAGTGCTAGCTCACTGGGTGAGCAGTTCTTC	-	TRBV20-1	TRBJ2-1	-
CASSLGTGENTEAFF	TGTGCCAGCAGCTTAGGGACAGGGGAGAACACTGAAGCTTTCTTT	TRBD1	TRBV11-3	TRBJ1-1	-
CASRLDGHQETQYF	TGTGCCAGCCGACTGGACGGACACCAAGAGACCCAGTACTTC	-	TRBV6-6	TRBJ2-5	-
CASSPGPNEQFF	TGTGCCAGCAGCCCGGGCCCCAATGAGCAGTTCTTC	-	TRBV5-4	TRBJ2-1	-
CASSPPLGYEQYF	TGCGCCAGCAGCCCCCCTTTAGGCTACGAGCAGTACTTC	-	TRBV4-1	TRBJ2-7	-
CASGGGSGNTIYF	TGTGCCAGCGGGGGCGGATCTGGAAACACCATATATTTT	-	TRBV11-3	TRBJ1-3	-
CASSVTSGVLLGEQYF	TGTGCCAGCAGCGTAACAAGCGGGGTACTACTAGGCGAGCAGTACTTC	TRBD2	TRBV9	TRBJ2-7	-
CASSRTSRTHIGNQPQHF	TGTGCCAGCAGTCGAACTTCCCGGACACACATTGGTAATCAGCCCCAGCATTTT	-	TRBV27	TRBJ1-5	-
CASSVKVAGGEQPQHF	TGTGCCAGCAGTGTTAAGGTGGCAGGGGGCGAACAGCCCCAGCATTTT	TRBD1	TRBV6-1	TRBJ1-5	-
CASSLGWGPNTGELFF	TGTGCCAGCAGCTTGGGGTGGGGGCCGAACACCGGGGAGCTGTTTTTT	-	TRBV5-5	TRBJ2-2	-
CAWNPQGAGELFF	TGTGCCTGGAACCCGCAGGGGGCCGGGGAGCTGTTTTTT	TRBD1	TRBV30	TRBJ2-2	-
CASRAPGGELFF	TGTGCCAGCAGGGCTCCAGGGGGAGAGCTGTTTTTT	TRBD1	TRBV28	TRBJ2-2	-
CASSFQGGEQYF	TGTGCCAGCAGCTTCCAGGGAGGCGAGCAGTACTTC	-	TRBV5-6	TRBJ2-7	-
CASSSPGWAYTGELFF	TGTGCCAGCAGCTCGCCGGGTTGGGCGTACACCGGGGAGCTGTTTTTT	-	TRBV11-3	TRBJ2-2	once
CASSGQSGGAFYNEQFF	TGTGCCAGCAGTGGACAAAGCGGGGGGGCGTTTTACAATGAGCAGTTCTTC	TRBD2	TRBV6-1	TRBJ2-1	-